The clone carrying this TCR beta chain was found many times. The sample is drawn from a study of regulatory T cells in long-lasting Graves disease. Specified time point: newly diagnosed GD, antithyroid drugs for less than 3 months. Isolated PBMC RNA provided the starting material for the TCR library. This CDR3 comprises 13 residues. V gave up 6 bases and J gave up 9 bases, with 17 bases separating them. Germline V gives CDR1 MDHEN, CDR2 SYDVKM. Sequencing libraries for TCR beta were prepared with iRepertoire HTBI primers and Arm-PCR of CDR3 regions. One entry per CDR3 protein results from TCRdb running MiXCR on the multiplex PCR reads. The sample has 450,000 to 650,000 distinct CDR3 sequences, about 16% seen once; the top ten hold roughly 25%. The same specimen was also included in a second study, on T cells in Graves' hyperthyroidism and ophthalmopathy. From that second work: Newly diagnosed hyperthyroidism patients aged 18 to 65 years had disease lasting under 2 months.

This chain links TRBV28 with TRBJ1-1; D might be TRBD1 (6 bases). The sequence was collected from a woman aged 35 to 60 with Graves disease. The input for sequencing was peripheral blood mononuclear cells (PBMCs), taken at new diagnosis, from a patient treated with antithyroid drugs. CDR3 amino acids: CASRPSGTPKAFF. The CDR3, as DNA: TGTGCCAGCAGACCTTCCGGGACACCAAAAGCTTTCTTT.